This note documents a single T cell receptor (beta chain) sequence. From its re-call of the 5' RACE reads, TCRdb lists each CDR3 protein once, without DNA. Seen in this sample are some 150,000 distinct CDR3 sequences; the ten most common clones hold approximately 7%. The record originates from a study of monozygotic twins with inflammatory bowel disease. Germline V gene data show CDR1 as MDHEN and CDR2 as SYDVKM. This CDR3 contains 17 residues. Whole blood without T cell sorting served as the source of isolated total RNA. The chain links TRBV28 to TRBJ2-7. The receptor was isolated from a human donor with ulcerative colitis or Crohn's disease, or a healthy co-twin of an affected twin (not recorded which). The sample comprised blood. CDR3 protein: CASSQQDRSKYTYEQYF.